Listed here are 15 T cell receptor beta chains from one sample, sequenced in a study of T cell responses to AZD1222 COVID-19 vaccine. Libraries were prepared by immunoSEQ multiplex PCR; TCRdb keeps only in-frame clonotypes and omits some of them. The table shows tens of thousands of clones, with around 88% occurring only once. The sequenced sample was peripheral blood, obtained 28 days after the second AZD1222 dose. The receptor source for this set is an adult who received the AZD1222 COVID-19 vaccine.

This clone was seen just once. The rearrangement uses TRBV19 and TRBJ1-1, with 8 bases that match TRBD1. From germline, CDR1 is LNHDA and CDR2 SQIVND (reference sequence). Trimming removed 4 bases from V and 0 bases from J; junction bases left unmatched: 7. This CDR3 has 16 residues. The CDR3 DNA reads TGTGCCAGTAGTACCTCAGGGGGCCGGATGAACACTGAAGCTTTCTTT. It codes for CASSTSGGRMNTEAFF.

The rearrangement links TRBV11-2 to TRBJ1-1; D uncertain. The ends were cut back, 0 bases at V and 7 bases at J, with 6 bases in the middle. The CDR3 is 12 residues long. Germline assignment: CDR1 SGHAT and CDR2 FQNNGV. Here the CDR3 reads CASSLDPVEAFF. CDR3 DNA sequence: TGTGCCAGCAGCTTAGACCCTGTTGAAGCTTTCTTT. The complete variable domain, with remaining parts taken from reference TRBV11-2 and TRBJ1-1, reads EAGVAQSPRYKIIEKRQSVAFWCNPISGHATLYWYQQILGQGPKLLIQFQNNGVVDDSQLPKDRFSAERLKGVDSTLKIQPAKLEDSAVYLCASSLDPVEAFFGQGTRLTVV.

The table lists this clone with a count of one. The rearrangement links TRBV10-3 to TRBJ1-2; 11 positions match TRBD1. Germline trimming cut 5 bases from V and 4 bases from J; bases unmatched to any gene: 12. The CDR3 covers 17 residues. Germline CDR1 reads ENHRY; CDR2 reads SYGVKD. The CDR3, as DNA: TGTGCCATCAGTCGTGGACAGGGGGCGAATGATGGCTATGGCTACACCTTC. Protein product: CAISRGQGANDGYGYTF.

The chain couples TRBV14 to TRBJ1-4, with D perhaps matching TRBD1 (6 bases). The germline gives CDR1 SGHDN, CDR2 FVKESK. The length of the CDR3 is 15 residues. V was clipped by 2 bases and J by 3 bases, with 10 bases between them. CDR3 sequence (DNA): TGTGCCAGCAGCCAACAGGGGTATGCTAATGAAAAACTGTTTTTT. Its protein is CASSQQGYANEKLFF.

This sequence joins TRBV7-2 and TRBJ2-7; possible D gene TRBD1, 6 bases. Germline values: CDR1 SGHTA, CDR2 FQGNSA. Trimming took 7 bases from V and 5 from J, leaving 18 bases between them. The CDR3 consists of 14 residues. The CDR3 region is CASNHQAGVHEQYF. CDR3 nucleotide sequence: TGTGCCAGCAACCATCAGGCAGGGGTACACGAGCAGTACTTC.

This rearrangement joins TRBV28 to TRBJ1-6, with D maybe TRBD1 (5 bases). This CDR3 is 16 amino acids long. Trimming removed 2 bases at V and 3 bases at J, with 11 bases between. Germline V gene data show CDR1 as MDHEN and CDR2 as SYDVKM. CDR3 protein: CASSLVPGRYNSPLHF. The CDR3 coding sequence is TGTGCCAGCAGTTTAGTCCCGGGGCGCTATAATTCACCCCTCCACTTT.

Only a few counts were recorded for this clone. V is TRBV28 and J is TRBJ2-3; weak D call: TRBD1 (5 bases). Germline V gene sequence: CDR1 MDHEN, CDR2 SYDVKM. V dropped 5 bases and J dropped 4 bases, with 19 bases sitting between them. CDR3 length equals 16 residues. DNA of the CDR3: TGTGCCAGCAGTCCCGTTCAGGGTGCTGTAGCAGATACGCAGTATTTT. It is translated as CASSPVQGAVADTQYF.

This rearrangement joins TRBV30 to TRBJ1-1, with a tentative D call TRBD1 (6 bases). V shed 0 bases and J shed 4 bases, with 12 bases lying between them. The V gene's germline CDR1 is GTSNPN and CDR2 SVGIG (reference sequence). This CDR3 region has 14 residues. CDR3 sequence: CAWSVLYRATEAFF. The CDR3 DNA reads TGTGCCTGGAGTGTACTTTACAGGGCCACTGAAGCTTTCTTT.

This clone has more than one count but fewer than ten. V usage is TRBV5-6 and J usage is TRBJ1-6; no clear D. The V gene's germline CDR1 is SGHDT and CDR2 YYEEEE. V was trimmed by 3 bases and J by 1 base, leaving 17 bases between them. The CDR3 sequence is 18 residues long. CDR3 residues: CASSSDFGVASYNSPLHF. DNA of the CDR3: TGTGCCAGCAGCTCAGACTTCGGGGTAGCATCCTATAATTCACCCCTCCACTTT.

This chain links TRBV4-3 with TRBJ1-5; 7 nucleotides line up with TRBD1. Germline CDR1 reads LGHNA; CDR2 reads YSLEER. The CDR3 is 16 residues long. Trimming cost V 0 bases and J 4 bases; bases outside gene matches: 6. The CDR3 region is CASSQDFGTDNQPQHF. The CDR3 coding sequence is TGCGCCAGCAGCCAAGACTTCGGGACAGATAATCAGCCCCAGCATTTT.

The V call is TRBV19, the J call TRBJ2-3; tentative D call: TRBD2 (5 bases). V lost 6 bases to trimming and J lost 0 bases, with 13 bases between them. The germline V gene encodes CDR1 LNHDA and CDR2 SQIVND (reference sequence). This CDR3 is built from 15 residues. The CDR3 DNA reads TGTGCCAGTAGGGCGCGAGGGCCTAGCACAGATACGCAGTATTTT. Translation: CASRARGPSTDTQYF.

The rearrangement uses TRBV7-2 and TRBJ2-6, with 7 bases fitting TRBD2. V was pared by 0 bases and J by 0 bases, with 8 bases of the junction left unmatched. Looked up from germline, CDR1 is SGHTA and CDR2 is FQGNSA. CDR3 length equals 19 residues. CDR3 sequence reads: CASSLAVGGGVSGANVLTF. For the CDR3, the DNA is TGTGCCAGCAGCTTAGCGGTAGGCGGGGGAGTCTCTGGGGCCAACGTCCTGACTTTC.

This chain joins TRBV11-1 and TRBJ2-3; D ambiguous. CDR3 length: 13 residues. Trimming took 6 bases from V and 4 from J, leaving 11 bases between them. From germline, CDR1 is SGHAT and CDR2 FQDESV (reference sequence). The CDR3 is CASSQDLPDTQYF. CDR3 coding DNA: TGTGCCAGCAGTCAAGATCTGCCAGATACGCAGTATTTT.

The CDR3 nucleotides read TGTGCCAGCATGAGGGTGCGCACTGAAGCTTTCTTT. Protein product: CASMRVRTEAFF. The chain carries TRBV2 and TRBJ1-1; no reliable D call. Germline V gene data show CDR1 as SNHLY and CDR2 as FYNNEI. Deletions cut 7 bases from V and 4 bases from J, with 10 bases between. The CDR3 length is 12 residues.

J is TRBJ1-6 and V is TRBV2; D is undetermined. Germline V CDR1 and CDR2: SNHLY, FYNNEI. CDR3 length: 14 amino acids. Trimming removed 4 bases at V and 7 bases at J, with 11 bases between. The CDR3 loop is CASSATGQNSPLHF. The CDR3 coding sequence is TGTGCCAGCAGTGCCACCGGGCAAAATTCACCCCTCCACTTT.